The 19 T cell receptor beta chains presented below share a single source sample, sequenced in a study of blood T cell repertoires in COVID-19. Profiled with immunoSEQ multiplex PCR; TCRdb holds only in-frame clones, not every one. The repertoire has about 100,000 clones, about 87% of them found once; the top ten carry 4% to 5%. Material for sequencing was peripheral blood. All receptors derive from a human donor with COVID-19, enrolled during active disease. The donor label of this sample is uncertain.

This clone was picked up a small number of times. CDR3 residues: CASSQVGHIQETQYF. CDR3 in DNA: TGTGCCAGCAGCCAAGTCGGACACATCCAAGAGACCCAGTACTTC. The chain is built from TRBV3-1 (or the pseudogene TRBV3-2) and TRBJ2-5, with D perhaps matching TRBD1 (5 bases). The CDR3 extends over 15 amino acids. V shed 1 base and J shed 1 base, with 10 bases lying between them. Germline values: CDR1 LGHDT, CDR2 YNNKEL (reference sequence).

This sequence joins TRBV30 and TRBJ1-6, with D maybe TRBD1 (6 bases). The germline CDR1 and CDR2 sequences are GTSNPN and SVGIG (reference sequence). V was pared by 3 bases and J by 6 bases, with 9 bases between. The CDR3 totals 13 residues. CDR3 bases: TGTGCCTGGAGCGGGACACCTAATTCACCCCTCCACTTT. This translates into CAWSGTPNSPLHF.

This rearrangement joins TRBV11-2 to TRBJ2-7, with D possibly TRBD1 on 6 matching bases. The V end lost 1 base, the J end lost 2 bases, and 12 bases lay between the germline ends. CDR1 is SGHAT, CDR2 FQNNGV, per germline. The CDR3 length is 15 residues. The CDR3 region is CASSLGSTGPYEQYF. In DNA form, the CDR3 reads TGTGCCAGCAGCTTAGGTTCTACAGGGCCCTACGAGCAGTACTTC.

The chain is built from TRBV4-1 and TRBJ2-5, with TRBD2 matching over 7 bases. With 2 bases clipped from V and 5 bases from J, the junction kept 5 bases outside the gene matches. This CDR3 has 14 residues. CDR1 is MGHRA, CDR2 YSYEKL, per germline. The DNA for the CDR3 is TGCGCCAGCAGCCAATTGGGAGGGGATGAGACCCAGTACTTC. Protein: CASSQLGGDETQYF.

This chain connects TRBV6-5 to TRBJ2-1, with a possible D match to TRBD1 (5 bases). The CDR3 is 15 amino acids. Germline CDR1 MNHEY, CDR2 SVGAGI. Trimming left V 2 bases short and J 1 base short, with 9 bases between. DNA for the CDR3: TGTGCCAGCAGTTACCGCAGGGCTTCCTACAATGAGCAGTTCTTC. Amino acid sequence: CASSYRRASYNEQFF.

The chain links TRBV6-4 to TRBJ2-1; 9 bases agree with TRBD1. This CDR3 spans 16 amino acids. In germline, CDR1 is MRHNA, CDR2 SNTAGT. V lost 0 bases, J lost 4 bases, and 4 bases stayed unmatched. CDR3 loop: CASSDSLTGGYNEQFF. In DNA, the CDR3 is TGTGCCAGCAGTGACTCCTTGACAGGGGGTTACAATGAGCAGTTCTTC.

The V call is TRBV11-2, the J call TRBJ1-2; D is possibly TRBD1 (5 bases). V dropped 6 bases and J dropped 0 bases, with 11 bases sitting between them. CDR1 is SGHAT and CDR2 is FQNNGV in the germline V gene. This CDR3 comprises 14 residues. CDR3 coding DNA: TGTGCCAGCAGGCTCGGGGGGACTAACTATGGCTACACCTTC. Translation gives CASRLGGTNYGYTF.

This chain connects TRBV7-9 to TRBJ1-2; perhaps TRBD1 as D (6 bases). In germline, CDR1 is SEHNR, CDR2 FQNEAQ (reference sequence). The V end was cut by 4 bases, the J end by 2 bases, with 11 bases between. This CDR3 comprises 14 residues. The CDR3 reads CASSSSGVNYGYTF. CDR3 DNA sequence: TGTGCCAGCAGCTCATCAGGGGTGAACTATGGCTACACCTTC.

This sequence joins TRBV30 and TRBJ1-1; D is possibly TRBD1 (6 bases). The germline CDR1 and CDR2 sequences are GTSNPN and SVGIG (reference sequence). Trimming shortened V by 2 bases and J by 5 bases, and 21 bases separated the two germline ends. The CDR3 is made up of 16 amino acids. CDR3 amino acids: CAWSRSGTPGWTEAFF. In DNA, the CDR3 is TGTGCCTGGAGTAGGTCCGGGACACCCGGGTGGACTGAAGCTTTCTTT.

The chain links TRBV6-5 to TRBJ1-6; no clear D. The V gene's germline CDR1 is MNHEY and CDR2 SVGAGI. V was trimmed by 1 base and J by 7 bases, leaving 11 bases between them. The CDR3 spans 15 residues. CDR3 residues: CASSYFTGGNSPLHF. The DNA of the CDR3 is TGTGCCAGCAGTTACTTTACGGGTGGCAATTCACCCCTCCACTTT.

The genes are TRBV18 and TRBJ1-1; D perhaps matches TRBD1 (5 bases). V lost 6 bases, J lost 3 bases, and 17 bases lay in between. Germline loops: CDR1 KGHSH, CDR2 LQKENI. The CDR3 loop spans 15 amino acids. Written as DNA, the CDR3 is TGTGCCAGCTCGACCAACCAGGGTGAGGACACTGAAGCTTTCTTT. Translation gives CASSTNQGEDTEAFF.

V is TRBV7-9 and J is TRBJ2-7, with 9 bases identical to TRBD2. The germline gives CDR1 SEHNR, CDR2 FQNEAQ (reference sequence). The CDR3 is 15 amino acids. V was clipped by 8 bases and J by 10 bases; unmatched bases: 18. This CDR3 reads CASAAAGGSGFAQYF. The DNA of the CDR3 is TGTGCCAGCGCGGCAGCGGGGGGTAGCGGTTTTGCCCAGTACTTC.

The rearrangement joins TRBV30 to TRBJ2-7, with TRBD1 identical over 8 bases. CDR1 GTSNPN and CDR2 SVGIG come from the germline V gene (reference sequence). V trimming: 5 bases; J trimming: 3 bases; junction bases outside the gene matches: 6. The CDR3 consists of 13 residues. The CDR3 nucleotides read TGTGCCTGGGGGACAGGATTCTTCTACGAGCAGTACTTC. Amino acid sequence: CAWGTGFFYEQYF.

The chain combines TRBV3-1 (or the pseudogene TRBV3-2) with TRBJ2-1; D gene uncertain. The germline V gene encodes CDR1 LGHDT and CDR2 YNNKEL (reference sequence). Trimming pared 0 bases from V and 13 bases from J, leaving 13 bases between. The CDR3 totals 13 residues. In DNA form, the CDR3 reads TGTGCCAGCAGCCAAGATAGGATTAGCCCACAGTTCTTC. Protein sequence: CASSQDRISPQFF.

The chain combines TRBV19 with TRBJ1-4, with TRBD1 matching 9 bases. The CDR3 is made up of 12 amino acids. Per germline, CDR1 LNHDA and CDR2 SQIVND (reference sequence). As DNA, the CDR3 is TGTGCGACCGGACAGGGGTCCGAAAAACTGTTTTTT. It codes for CATGQGSEKLFF.

The rearrangement links TRBV28 to TRBJ1-1; D remains ambiguous. This CDR3 has 12 residues. Germline CDR1 is MDHEN and CDR2 is SYDVKM. The V end was cut by 6 bases, the J end by 1 base, with 6 bases between. CDR3 nucleotide sequence: TGTGCCAGCAGGCTGAGGAACACTGAAGCTTTCTTT. Translation gives CASRLRNTEAFF.

The chain recombines TRBV5-1 with TRBJ1-6; D is undetermined. Between the trimmed V and J ends, which lost 0 bases and 8 bases, there was a span of 9 bases. The CDR3 is 14 residues long. Germline V gene lookup returns CDR1 SGHRS and CDR2 YFSETQ. CDR3 coding DNA: TGCGCCAGCAGCTTGGTGGGAGACGATTCACCCCTCCACTTT. Protein sequence: CASSLVGDDSPLHF.

The J gene is TRBJ1-5, the V gene TRBV5-8, with D unresolved. With 0 bases removed from V and 10 bases from J, the gap between germline ends came to 17 bases. The CDR3 runs 15 residues. Germline loops: CDR1 SGHTS, CDR2 YDEGEE. The CDR3 nucleotides read TGTGCCAGCAGCTTGGGGGCAGACCCAATCAGCCCCCAGCATTTT. This encodes CASSLGADPISPQHF. Full variable domain (outside the CDR3, taken from reference TRBV5-8 and TRBJ1-5): EAGVTQSPTHLIKTRGQQATLRCSPISGHTSVYWYQQALGLGLQFLLWYDEGEERNRGNFPPRFSGRQFPNYSSELNVNALELEDSALYLCASSLGADPISPQHFGDGTRLSIL.

The chain joins TRBV12-5 to TRBJ2-7; possible D gene TRBD2, 5 bases. The length of the CDR3 is 13 residues. Germline CDR1 is LGHNT and CDR2 is FRNRAP. V was pared by 0 bases and J by 6 bases, with 9 bases between. CDR3 sequence (DNA): TGTGCTAGTGGTTTGGTACCCCGGGGCGAGCAGTACTTC. This translates into CASGLVPRGEQYF.